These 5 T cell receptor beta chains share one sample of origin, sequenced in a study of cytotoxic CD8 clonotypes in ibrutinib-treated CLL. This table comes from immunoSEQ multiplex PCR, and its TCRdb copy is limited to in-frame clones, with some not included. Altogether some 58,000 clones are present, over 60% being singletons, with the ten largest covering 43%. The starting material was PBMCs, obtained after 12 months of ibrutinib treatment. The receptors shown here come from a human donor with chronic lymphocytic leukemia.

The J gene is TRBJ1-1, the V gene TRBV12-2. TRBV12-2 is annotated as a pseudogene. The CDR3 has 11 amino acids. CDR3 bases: TGTGCAAGTCGCTTAGTTGGGACAGCTTTCTTT. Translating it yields CASRLVGTAFF.

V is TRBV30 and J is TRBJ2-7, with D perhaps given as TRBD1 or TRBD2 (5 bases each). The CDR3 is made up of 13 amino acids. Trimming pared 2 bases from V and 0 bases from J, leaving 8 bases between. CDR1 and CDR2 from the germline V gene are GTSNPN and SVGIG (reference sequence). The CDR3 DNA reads TGTGCCTGGAGTCCAGGGAGCTCCTACGAGCAGTACTTC. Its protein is CAWSPGSSYEQYF.

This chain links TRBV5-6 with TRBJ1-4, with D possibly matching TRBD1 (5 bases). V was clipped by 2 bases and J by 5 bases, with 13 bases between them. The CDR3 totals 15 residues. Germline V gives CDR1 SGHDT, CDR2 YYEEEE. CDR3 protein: CASSFIGTANEKLFF. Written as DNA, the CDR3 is TGTGCCAGCAGCTTTATTGGGACGGCGAATGAAAAACTGTTTTTT.

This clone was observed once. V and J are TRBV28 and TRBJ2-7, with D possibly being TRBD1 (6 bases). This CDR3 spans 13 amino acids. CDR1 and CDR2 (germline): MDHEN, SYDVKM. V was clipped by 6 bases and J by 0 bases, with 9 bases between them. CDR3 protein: CASRQGGSYEQYF. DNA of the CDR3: TGTGCCAGCAGACAGGGTGGCTCCTACGAGCAGTACTTC.

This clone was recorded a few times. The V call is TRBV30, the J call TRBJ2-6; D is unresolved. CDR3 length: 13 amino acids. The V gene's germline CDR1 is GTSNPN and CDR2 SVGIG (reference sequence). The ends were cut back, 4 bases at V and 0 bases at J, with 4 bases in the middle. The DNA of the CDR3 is TGTGCCTGGACAGTCTCTGGGGCCAACGTCCTGACTTTC. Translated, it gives CAWTVSGANVLTF.